These 8 T cell receptor beta chains share one sample of origin, sequenced in a study of blood T cell repertoires in COVID-19 (dated by TCRdb to between 2020 and 2021). Library construction relied on the immunoSEQ multiplex PCR assay. The table comes from immuneACCESS by way of TCRdb, which keeps in-frame sequences with V and J called. Part of the clones is missing from these tables; in studies checked, under half for an unresolved V gene and the rest for unknown reasons. Present in this sample are 30,000 to 35,000 clones, around 90% of which were seen just once. The ten top clones hold less than 5.5% of the sample. Sequencing used peripheral blood. All receptors derive from a woman in her seventies with active COVID-19.

The chain recombines TRBV5-1 with TRBJ1-1; TRBD1 matches at 9 bases. Germline V CDR1 and CDR2: SGHRS, YFSETQ. After removal of 2 bases from V and 1 base from J, the junction contained 12 bases not matched to a gene. This CDR3 spans 18 amino acids. Here the CDR3 DNA reads TGCGCCAGCAGCTTTTGGCAAGGGACAGGGAGGAAGAACACTGAAGCTTTCTTT. Encoded protein: CASSFWQGTGRKNTEAFF.

V and J are TRBV3-1 (or the pseudogene TRBV3-2) and TRBJ2-5; 7 bases map to TRBD2. CDR1 LGHDT and CDR2 YNNKEL come from the germline V gene (reference sequence). V shed 4 bases, J shed 4 bases, and the junction held 6 bases outside the gene matches. This CDR3 has 14 residues. CDR3 loop: CASSPQASGETQYF. CDR3 sequence (DNA): TGTGCCAGCAGCCCCCAGGCTAGCGGAGAGACCCAGTACTTC.

This clone was detected only once. The chain has TRBV15 and TRBJ2-7, with 8 bases identical to TRBD2. Germline V gene sequence: CDR1 LNHNV, CDR2 YYDKDF (reference sequence). This CDR3 is 16 amino acids long. V dropped 1 base and J dropped 8; count of bases not matched to a gene: 13. The CDR3 loop reads CATSRGSGNAADQQYF. The CDR3 DNA reads TGTGCCACCAGCAGAGGTAGCGGGAATGCGGCCGACCAGCAGTACTTC. Full variable domain (outside the CDR3, taken from reference TRBV15 and TRBJ2-7): DAMVIQNPRYQVTQFGKPVTLSCSQTLNHNVMYWYQQKSSQAPKLLFHYYDKDFNNEADTPDNFQSRRPNTSFCFLDIRSPGLGDTAMYLCATSRGSGNAADQQYFGPGTRLTVT.

The chain employs TRBV27 and TRBJ2-7; TRBD2 aligns across 7 bases. This CDR3 contains 15 residues. Germline assignment: CDR1 MNHEY and CDR2 SMNVEV (reference sequence). V dropped 3 bases and J dropped 0; count of bases not matched to a gene: 5. DNA of the CDR3: TGTGCCAGCAGTTTGAGGGGACTACACTCCTACGAGCAGTACTTC. Its protein is CASSLRGLHSYEQYF.

This chain connects TRBV4-3 to TRBJ2-1; possibly TRBD1 for D (7 bases). This CDR3 comprises 15 residues. Trimming left V 0 bases short and J 4 bases short, with 10 bases between. Germline loops: CDR1 LGHNA, CDR2 YSLEER. The CDR3 DNA reads TGCGCCAGCAGCCAAGAGACAGGGACTTACAATGAGCAGTTCTTC. It encodes CASSQETGTYNEQFF.

The J gene is TRBJ1-1, the V gene TRBV7-9, with TRBD1 identical over 9 bases. V was pared by 7 bases and J by 3 bases, with 15 bases of the junction left unmatched. Germline V gene sequence: CDR1 SEHNR, CDR2 FQNEAQ (reference sequence). The CDR3 totals 17 residues. CDR3 loop: CASTPGQGPGGYTEAFF. The CDR3, as DNA: TGTGCCAGCACCCCGGGACAGGGTCCCGGGGGTTACACTGAAGCTTTCTTT.

The chain has TRBV9 and TRBJ2-4, with 7 bases aligning to TRBD2. Germline lookup yields CDR1 SGDLS and CDR2 YYNGEE. Losses at the gene ends were 3 bases for V and 2 bases for J; bases not matched to a gene: 2. The CDR3 is 14 amino acids. Here the CDR3 DNA reads TGTGCCAGCAGCGGCGGGGGTTCCAAAAACATTCAGTACTTC. As protein: CASSGGGSKNIQYF.

In its sample, this clone was seen once. The chain recombines TRBV4-1 with TRBJ2-7, with a weak D call TRBD2 (5 bases). Germline CDR1 is MGHRA and CDR2 is YSYEKL. Trimming removed 1 base from V and 0 bases from J, with 10 bases in between. The CDR3 is made up of 15 amino acids. Written as DNA, the CDR3 is TGCGCCAGCAGCCAAGTTGGGGAGAGCTCCTACGAGCAGTACTTC. This codes for CASSQVGESSYEQYF.